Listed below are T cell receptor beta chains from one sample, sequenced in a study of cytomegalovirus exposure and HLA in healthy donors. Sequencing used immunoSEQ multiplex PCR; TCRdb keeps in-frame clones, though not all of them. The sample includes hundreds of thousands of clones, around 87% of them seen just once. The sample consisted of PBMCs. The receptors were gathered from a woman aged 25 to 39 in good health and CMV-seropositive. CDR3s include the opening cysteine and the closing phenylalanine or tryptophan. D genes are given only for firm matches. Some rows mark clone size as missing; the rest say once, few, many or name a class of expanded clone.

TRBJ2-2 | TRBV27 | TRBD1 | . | CASRRRGPSNTGELFF | TGTGCCAGCAGGCGCAGGGGGCCCTCGAACACCGGGGAGCTGTTTTTT
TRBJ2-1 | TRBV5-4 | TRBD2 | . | CASSFSPLAENEQFF | TGTGCCAGCAGCTTTAGTCCTCTAGCGGAGAATGAGCAGTTCTTC
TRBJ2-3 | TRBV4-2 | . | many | CASSQDPGLPDTQYF | TGTGCCAGCAGCCAAGACCCTGGCCTCCCAGATACGCAGTATTTT
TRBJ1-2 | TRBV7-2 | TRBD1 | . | CASTVDRGPYYGYTF | TGTGCCAGCACCGTAGACAGGGGACCCTACTATGGCTACACCTTC
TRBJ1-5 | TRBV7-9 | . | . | CASSLENSRGWDQPQHF | TGTGCCAGCAGCTTAGAGAACTCCAGGGGATGGGATCAGCCCCAGCATTTT
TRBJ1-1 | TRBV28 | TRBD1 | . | CASTGTASIMNTEAFF | TGTGCCAGCACTGGGACAGCCTCTATCATGAACACTGAAGCTTTCTTT
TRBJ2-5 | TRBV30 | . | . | CAWSLYSLETQYF | TGTGCCTGGAGTCTATATAGTTTGGAGACCCAGTACTTC
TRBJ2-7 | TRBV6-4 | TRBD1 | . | CASTPGTGKFYEQYF | TGTGCCAGCACCCCCGGGACAGGCAAATTCTACGAGCAGTACTTC
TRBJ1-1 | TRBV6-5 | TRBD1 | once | CASRETQTGRIEAFF | TGTGCCAGCAGGGAGACCCAGACAGGGCGCATAGAAGCTTTCTTT
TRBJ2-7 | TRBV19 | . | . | CASSMWGDSSYEQYF | TGTGCCAGTAGTATGTGGGGAGACTCCTCCTACGAGCAGTACTTC
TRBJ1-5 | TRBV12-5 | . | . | CASEDYLYLNQPQHF | TGTGCTAGTGAGGACTATCTATATCTCAATCAGCCCCAGCATTTT
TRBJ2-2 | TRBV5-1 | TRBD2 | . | CASSLEPGLVEAGELFF | TGCGCCAGCAGCTTAGAACCGGGACTAGTCGAAGCCGGGGAGCTGTTTTTT
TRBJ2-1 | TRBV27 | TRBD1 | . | CASSLGDRATISYNEQFF | TGTGCCAGCAGCTTAGGGGACAGGGCCACAATCTCCTACAATGAGCAGTTCTTC
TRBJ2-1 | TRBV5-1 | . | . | CASSLFQTGTLHEQFF | TGCGCCAGCAGCTTATTCCAGACCGGGACTTTACATGAGCAGTTCTTC
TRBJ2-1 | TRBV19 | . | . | CASSSQGGNEQFF | TGTGCCAGTAGTTCACAGGGTGGCAATGAGCAGTTCTTC
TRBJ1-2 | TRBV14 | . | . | CASSQARHGIGGYTF | TGTGCCAGCAGCCAAGCAAGACACGGGATCGGAGGCTACACCTTC
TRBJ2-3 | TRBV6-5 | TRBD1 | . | CASRRDRGRKDTQYF | TGTGCCAGCCGGCGGGACAGGGGTCGCAAAGATACGCAGTATTTT